The 6 T cell receptor beta chains in this list originate from one sample, sequenced in a study of low-dose radiotherapy and immunotherapy resistance in tumors. Regarding time point: after trial treatment. Treatment meaning: LDRT plus nivolumab, ipilimumab, low-dose cyclophosphamide and aspirin (RACIN trial). TRAV- and TRBV-specific primers were used for first-strand cDNA, which covered alpha and beta chains. The authors ran 15 to 20 PCR cycles to amplify TCRs with a constant-region primer and V-primer adapter. TCRdb independently ran MiXCR on the reads; one entry per CDR3 protein. The sample carries under 110,000 distinct CDR3 sequences, around 20% recorded once. The material was PBMCs, obtained after low-dose radiotherapy plus immunotherapy. The receptors stem from a male donor with prostate cancer.

This clonotype was observed many times. J is TRBJ1-5 and V is TRBV7-6; D remains unclear. CDR1 and CDR2 from the germline V gene are SGHVS and FNYEAQ. The CDR3 extends over 13 amino acids. Trimming pared 2 bases from V and 7 bases from J, leaving 9 bases between. The CDR3 loop reads CASSLSDGQPQHF. CDR3 DNA sequence: TGTGCCAGCAGCTTATCGGACGGGCAGCCCCAGCATTTT. The full variable domain, completed using reference TRBV7-6 and TRBJ1-5, is GAGVSQSPRYKVTKRGQDVALRCDPISGHVSLYWYRQALGQGPEFLTYFNYEAQQDKSGLPNDRFSAERPEGSISTLTIQRTEQRDSAMYRCASSLSDGQPQHFGDGTRLSIL.

This clonotype was detected many times. At one boundary the junction diverges from the germline segment, which might be a read error. This chain uses TRBV2 with TRBJ2-3; D is ambiguous. Germline CDR1 and CDR2: SNHLY and FYNNEI. The CDR3 spans 10 residues. The DNA of the CDR3 is TGTGCCAGCAGGGAAGATACGCAGTATTTT. The encoded protein is CASREDTQYF.

This clonotype has ten or more counts. The J gene is TRBJ2-5, the V gene TRBV5-1; weak D call: TRBD2 (6 bases). V was shortened by 0 bases and J by 4 bases, with 7 bases between the two germline ends. The CDR3 consists of 13 residues. Germline V lookup: CDR1 SGHRS, CDR2 YFSETQ. As DNA, the CDR3 is TGCGCCAGCAGCTTGGACGGGAGAGAGACCCAGTACTTC. Protein sequence: CASSLDGRETQYF.

This clonotype was counted only a few times. This chain joins TRBV4-1 and TRBJ2-6; D is perhaps TRBD2 (6 bases). V lost 1 base to trimming and J lost 0 bases, with 13 bases between them. The length of the CDR3 is 18 residues. Germline V CDR1 and CDR2: MGHRA, YSYEKL. Written as DNA, the CDR3 is TGCGCCAGCAGCCAAGGGAGGGGCTTCAACTCTGGGGCCAACGTCCTGACTTTC. Amino acids: CASSQGRGFNSGANVLTF.

This clonotype was seen many times. V gene TRBV12-3 or TRBV12-4 combines with J gene TRBJ2-5; no definite D call. Trimming left V 2 bases short and J 2 bases short, with 9 bases between. The CDR3 runs to 14 residues. The CDR3 protein is CASSLTDLQETQYF. The CDR3 region has the DNA TGTGCCAGCAGTTTAACAGATTTACAAGAGACCCAGTACTTC.

For this clonotype: A much larger clone lies one base from this, so it may be a read error. This chain uses TRBV6-2 or TRBV6-3 with TRBJ2-1; perhaps TRBD1 as D (5 bases). CDR1 and CDR2 (germline): MNHEY, SVGEGT. The V and J ends lost 0 bases and 10 bases respectively, with 16 bases between them. The CDR3 is made up of 15 amino acids. The DNA of the CDR3 is TGTGCCAGCAGTTACTCGACTGGACACACGTACGAGCAGTTCTTC. This codes for CASSYSTGHTYEQFF.